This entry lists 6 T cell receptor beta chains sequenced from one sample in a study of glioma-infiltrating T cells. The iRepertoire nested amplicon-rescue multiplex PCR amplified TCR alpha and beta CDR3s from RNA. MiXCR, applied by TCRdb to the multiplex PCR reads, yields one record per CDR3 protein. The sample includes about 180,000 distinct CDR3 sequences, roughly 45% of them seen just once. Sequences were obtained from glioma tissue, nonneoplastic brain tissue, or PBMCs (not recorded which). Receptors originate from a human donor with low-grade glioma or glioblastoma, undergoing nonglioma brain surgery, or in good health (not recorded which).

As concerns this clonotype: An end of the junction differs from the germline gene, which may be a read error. DNA for the CDR3: TGTGCCAGCAGTTTAAGGACTAGCAGGGCAGATGCGCAGTATTTT. Translated: CASSLRTSRADAQYF. The chain couples TRBV6-2 or TRBV6-3 to TRBJ2-3; TRBD2 matches at 8 bases. This CDR3 has 15 residues. Germline CDR1 reads MNHEY; CDR2 reads SVGEGT.

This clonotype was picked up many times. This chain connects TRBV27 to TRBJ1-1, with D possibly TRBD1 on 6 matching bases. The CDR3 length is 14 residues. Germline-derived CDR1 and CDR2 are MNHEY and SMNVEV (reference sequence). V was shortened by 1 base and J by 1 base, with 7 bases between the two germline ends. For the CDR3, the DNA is TGTGCCAGCAGTTTATGGGGGCAGAACACTGAAGCTTTCTTT. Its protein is CASSLWGQNTEAFF.

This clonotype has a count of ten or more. The CDR3 sequence: CSAIKSGRVTDTQYF. In nucleotides, the CDR3 is TGCAGTGCTATTAAGAGCGGGAGGGTCACAGATACGCAGTATTTT. V gene TRBV20-1 combines with J gene TRBJ2-3, with 10 bases matching TRBD2. The CDR3 extends over 15 amino acids. The germline CDR1 and CDR2 sequences are DFQATT and SNEGSKA (reference sequence). V shed 4 bases, J shed 2 bases, and the junction held 6 bases outside the gene matches.

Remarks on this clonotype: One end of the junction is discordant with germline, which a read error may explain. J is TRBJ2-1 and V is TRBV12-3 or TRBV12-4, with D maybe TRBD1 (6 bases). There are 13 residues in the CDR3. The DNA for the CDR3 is TGTGCCAGCTTCGGGACAATATGGGATGATCAGTTCTTC. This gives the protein CASFGTIWDDQFF.

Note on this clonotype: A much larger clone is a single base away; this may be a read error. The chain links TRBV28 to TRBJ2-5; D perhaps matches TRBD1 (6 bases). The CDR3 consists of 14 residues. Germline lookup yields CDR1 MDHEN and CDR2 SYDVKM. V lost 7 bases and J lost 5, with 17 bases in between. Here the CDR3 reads CASTSPRGKETQYF. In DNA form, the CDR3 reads TGTGCCAGCACTTCCCCAAGGGGGAAGGAGACCCAGTACTTC.

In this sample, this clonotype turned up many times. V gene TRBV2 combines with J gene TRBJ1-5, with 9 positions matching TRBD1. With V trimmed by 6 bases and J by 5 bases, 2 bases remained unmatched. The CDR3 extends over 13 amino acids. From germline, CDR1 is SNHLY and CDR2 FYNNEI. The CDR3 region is CASRWTGDQPQHF. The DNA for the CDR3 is TGTGCCAGCAGATGGACAGGGGATCAGCCCCAGCATTTT.